The source of this T cell receptor (beta chain) is a study of blood T cells in healthy people across ages. Study findings and constraints: It was found that TCR beta diversity correlated strongly with the percentage of naive T cells.

A word on this clonotype: Its antigen is as yet unknown.

Using a J-beta primer mix together with a sample-barcoded 5' primer, a second PCR was run for roughly 7 to 12 cycles. Using its own MiXCR run on the 5' RACE reads, TCRdb lists one record per CDR3 protein. The sample has approximately 900,000 distinct CDR3 sequences; about 29% are singletons. Whenever a sample was processed, at least 6.5 million PBMCs were isolated. Germline loops: CDR1 MNHEY, CDR2 SVGEGT. Trimming took off 2 bases at V and 9 bases at J, with 20 bases between the two ends. The CDR3 extends over 15 amino acids. These same records also appear under a second study, on T cells of mothers and their children. As that study records: The extracted RNA was employed in its entirety for cDNA synthesis, at roughly 1.5 ug per 15 ul.

Sample: blood. V gene TRBV6-2 or TRBV6-3 combines with J gene TRBJ2-7; perhaps TRBD2 as D (6 bases). The clonotype comes from a woman between 35 and 50 years old in good health. CDR3 sequence: CASSYGTPGDWVQYF. In DNA form, the CDR3 reads TGTGCCAGCAGTTACGGGACCCCGGGGGATTGGGTGCAGTACTTC.